The clone carrying this T cell receptor beta chain has ten or more counts. The target antigen is unknown. This entry comes from a study of T cells in Graves' hyperthyroidism and ophthalmopathy. The CDR3 runs to 13 residues. CDR1 and CDR2 (germline): SNHLY, FYNNEI. Trimming removed 7 bases at V and 10 bases at J, with 14 bases between. It was RNA transcripts that yielded the amplified TCR beta CDR3 regions. The TCR CDR3 first-round RT-PCR relied on the HTBI primer set. Using its own MiXCR run on the multiplex PCR reads, TCRdb lists one record per CDR3 protein. The sample consists of around 760,000 distinct CDR3 sequences, roughly a third of them appearing once. General observations from the study: A model of 13 V-J pairs discriminated ophthalmopathy from stable hyperthyroidism.

Graves' hyperthyroidism was deemed stable absent ophthalmopathy progression within 18 months. Hyperthyroidism had been newly diagnosed in patients aged 18 to 65, and its duration was under 2 months. The diagnoses drew upon clinical symptoms, serum thyroxine and TRAb, thyroid ultrasound and orbital computed tomography. Sequencing input: blood. The origin of this receptor is a woman in her 40s with Graves' hyperthyroidism. This chain joins TRBV2 and TRBJ1-6; D gene ambiguous. CDR3 DNA: TGTGCCAGCATCCAGAGCCAGAAATCACCCCTCCACTTT. Residues: CASIQSQKSPLHF.